This TCR beta chain came from a study of blood T cell repertoires in COVID-19. Germline CDR1 reads SGHTA; CDR2 reads FQGNSA. Deletions cut 1 base from V and 4 bases from J, with 13 bases between. There are 15 residues in the CDR3. The protocol was immunoSEQ multiplex PCR, while the TCRdb copy is restricted to in-frame clones and leaves out a portion. The sample has a few hundred thousand clones; roughly 88% are singletons. The chain carries TRBV7-2 and TRBJ1-2; D is perhaps TRBD1 (6 bases). The material sequenced was peripheral blood. The clonotype originates from a middle-aged woman who had recovered from COVID-19. CDR3 region: CASSLGFGQLYGYTF. CDR3 in DNA: TGTGCCAGCAGCTTAGGGTTTGGACAGCTCTATGGCTACACCTTC.